The T cell receptor beta chain under discussion was sequenced for a study of TIL therapy for anti-PD-1-resistant metastatic lung cancer. Stated time point: pre-treatment sample, taken before nivolumab and TIL therapy. Most excised metastases sampled were pleural nodules or supraclavicular lymph nodes. Sequencing used immunoSEQ v3. Assay: immunoSEQ multiplex PCR; the TCRdb copy retains only in-frame clones and omits some. Seen here are about 50,000 clones, about two thirds observed once, and the top ten hold more than 5%. The CDR3 length is 14 residues. CDR1 is MDHEN and CDR2 is SYDVKM in the germline V gene. Trimming took off 3 bases at V and 4 bases at J, with 9 bases between the two ends.

The chain has TRBV28 and TRBJ2-2, with a possible D match to TRBD1 (5 bases). The sequence was obtained from a person between 25 and 80 years old with non-small cell lung cancer. The input for sequencing was tumor tissue, taken at baseline. The DNA for the CDR3 is TGTGCCAGCAGTTTGCTAGACAGCACCGGGGAGCTGTTTTTT. Amino acid sequence: CASSLLDSTGELFF.